The sequence of this T cell receptor beta chain was determined in a study of T-cell memory formation after mild COVID-19. Findings and caveats of the study: Day 15 to 85 contracting clones showed balanced CD4/CD8; later expanders leaned CD4+.

TCR alpha and TCR beta cDNA libraries carrying sample barcodes and UMIs came from 5'RACE with constant-segment primers. One entry per CDR3 protein results from TCRdb running MiXCR on the 5' RACE reads. This table holds 470,000 or so distinct CDR3 sequences, around a sixth found once. This clonotype was detected a few times. Its antigen is unidentified. Per the germline V gene, CDR1 is DFQATT and CDR2 is SNEGSKA (reference sequence). CDR3 length: 15 residues. V gave up 1 base and J gave up 5 bases; unmatched junction bases: 4. Sequences were obtained from PBMCs or a T cell subset sorted from them (not recorded which). The chain uses TRBV20-1 and TRBJ2-3; TRBD2 aligns across 12 bases. This TCR was sampled from an adult woman who had mild COVID-19 (a few samples of this study predate the infection). Cell type and time point are not known. DNA of the CDR3: TGCAGTGCTAGAGGACTAGCGGGAGTCGGAGATACGCAGTATTTT. It specifies CSARGLAGVGDTQYF.